Below are 22 T cell receptor beta chains sequenced from a single sample in a study of early T cells in non-severe SARS-CoV-2 infection. TCRdb re-called the 5' RACE reads through MiXCR, storing one row per CDR3 protein. This table holds some 80,000 distinct CDR3 sequences, 10% to 15% found once. Sequencing used whole blood. The source of these receptors is an adult who was a healthcare worker with PCR-confirmed SARS-CoV-2 infection or an uninfected control (not recorded which).

The V call is TRBV7-8, the J call TRBJ1-1, with D tentatively TRBD1 (6 bases). The V gene lost 5 bases and the J gene lost 1 base, with 17 bases spanning the gap. CDR1 is SGHVS, CDR2 FQNEAQ, per germline. There are 16 residues in the CDR3. The CDR3 DNA sequence: TGTGCCAGCAGCGCCCAAGGACAGACCTCGAACACTGAAGCTTTCTTT. Translation: CASSAQGQTSNTEAFF.

This clonotype was recorded a few times. The chain employs TRBV7-8 and TRBJ2-3; no clear D gene. This CDR3 spans 12 amino acids. The germline V and J ends were trimmed by 1 base and 5 bases, with 4 bases remaining between them. Germline V CDR1 and CDR2: SGHVS, FQNEAQ. The chain's CDR3 is CASSLVKDTQYF. The CDR3, as DNA: TGTGCCAGCAGCTTAGTGAAAGATACGCAGTATTTT.

This clonotype was counted at least ten times. CDR3 in amino acids: CAISEQGPDWSYTEAFF. Here the CDR3 DNA reads TGTGCCATCAGTGAACAGGGGCCCGACTGGTCTTACACTGAAGCTTTCTTT. This sequence joins TRBV10-3 and TRBJ1-1; 7 positions agree with TRBD1. Germline CDR1 ENHRY, CDR2 SYGVKD. The CDR3 is 17 amino acids. The V gene end was trimmed by 3 bases and the J gene end by 3 bases; junction bases not matched to a gene: 13.

This clonotype has only a few counts. The J gene is TRBJ2-1, the V gene TRBV11-2; 10 bases line up with TRBD2. Germline loops: CDR1 SGHAT, CDR2 FQNNGV. CDR3 length: 16 amino acids. The trim removed 0 bases at V and 4 bases at J, leaving 3 bases unmatched. CDR3 DNA: TGTGCCAGCAGCTTAGAACTAGCGGGGAATTACAATGAGCAGTTCTTC. This gives the protein CASSLELAGNYNEQFF. The entire variable domain, with the rest obtained from reference TRBV11-2 and TRBJ2-1, is as follows: EAGVAQSPRYKIIEKRQSVAFWCNPISGHATLYWYQQILGQGPKLLIQFQNNGVVDDSQLPKDRFSAERLKGVDSTLKIQPAKLEDSAVYLCASSLELAGNYNEQFFGPGTRLTVL.

This clonotype showed up just a few times. The genes are TRBV7-9 and TRBJ2-7; TRBD1 agrees at 10 bases. The CDR3 runs 15 residues. With V trimmed by 2 bases and J by 4 bases, 5 bases remained unmatched. Germline V gene data show CDR1 as SEHNR and CDR2 as FQNEAQ (reference sequence). CDR3 sequence reads: CASSLLGQGPYEQYF. The CDR3 nucleotides read TGTGCCAGCAGCTTACTGGGACAGGGGCCATACGAGCAGTACTTC. Full variable domain (missing parts from reference TRBV7-9 and TRBJ2-7): DTGVSQNPRHKITKRGQNVTFRCDPISEHNRLYWYRQTLGQGPEFLTYFQNEAQLEKSRLLSDRFSAERPKGSFSTLEIQRTEQGDSAMYLCASSLLGQGPYEQYFGPGTRLTVT.

The genes are TRBV5-1 and TRBJ1-2; D unclear. Between the trimmed V and J ends, which lost 1 base and 0 bases, there was a span of 10 bases. Germline V CDR1 and CDR2: SGHRS, YFSETQ. This CDR3 is built from 15 residues. The CDR3 spells CASSLILGANYGYTF. In DNA, the CDR3 is TGCGCCAGCAGCTTGATACTGGGAGCTAACTATGGCTACACCTTC.

This clonotype was counted at least ten times. CDR3: CASCLSSYNEQFF. The CDR3 DNA sequence: TGTGCCAGCTGCCTCAGCTCCTACAATGAGCAGTTCTTC. The gene calls are TRBV6-2 or TRBV6-3 and TRBJ2-1; no reliable D call. The CDR3 is 13 amino acids. The V gene's germline CDR1 is MNHEY and CDR2 SVGEGT. Deletions cut 8 bases from V and 0 bases from J, with 8 bases between.

The gene calls are TRBV4-2 and TRBJ1-2, with 8 nucleotides matching TRBD1. The CDR3 has 14 amino acids. V lost 1 base, J lost 2 bases, and 0 bases stayed unmatched. Germline assignment: CDR1 LGHNA and CDR2 YNFKEQ. CDR3 nucleotide sequence: TGTGCCAGCAGCCAAGGGACAGGGAACTATGGCTACACCTTC. Translated, it gives CASSQGTGNYGYTF.

The V gene is TRBV12-3 or TRBV12-4, the J gene TRBJ2-7, with 9 bases aligning to TRBD1. The CDR3 contains 15 residues. The junction had 9 bases not matched to a gene; V was cut back by 6 bases and J by 3 bases. The CDR3 is CASSYTDRGNYEQYF. Here the CDR3 DNA reads TGTGCCAGCAGCTACACGGACAGGGGCAACTACGAGCAGTACTTC.

The table lists this clonotype with many counts. The V and J genes are TRBV20-1 and TRBJ1-5, with TRBD1 matching 8 bases. The CDR3 runs 15 residues. With V trimmed by 6 bases and J by 6 bases, 13 bases remained unmatched. CDR1 is DFQATT and CDR2 is SNEGSKA in the germline V gene (reference sequence). Written as DNA, the CDR3 is TGCAGTGCCAATAGGATCGGTACAGGGGGTCAGCCCCAGCATTTT. Translation: CSANRIGTGGQPQHF.

The chain carries TRBV2 and TRBJ2-7; tentatively, D is TRBD1 (5 bases). This CDR3 is built from 14 residues. Looked up from germline, CDR1 is SNHLY and CDR2 is FYNNEI. V lost 8 bases and J 2 bases, leaving 16 bases between the germline ends. The CDR3 sequence: CASSTQGGPYEQYF. Written as DNA, the CDR3 is TGTGCCAGCTCTACCCAGGGCGGACCCTACGAGCAGTACTTC.

The sample holds a few counts of this clonotype. The chain uses TRBV9 and TRBJ2-6, with D possibly being TRBD2 (6 bases). The CDR3 contains 17 residues. Germline V gene data show CDR1 as SGDLS and CDR2 as YYNGEE. V lost 4 bases, J lost 4 bases, and 18 bases lay in between. This chain's CDR3 is CASSPGSLLMGANVLTF. The CDR3 DNA reads TGTGCCAGCAGCCCCGGGAGTCTCCTCATGGGGGCCAACGTCCTGACTTTC.

V and J are TRBV2 and TRBJ2-5; 7 bases line up with TRBD1. The CDR3 totals 13 residues. Germline V gene data show CDR1 as SNHLY and CDR2 as FYNNEI. Unmatched junction bases numbered 2, after V lost 4 bases and J lost 3 bases. CDR3 region: CASSADREETQYF. The CDR3 DNA sequence: TGTGCCAGCAGTGCCGACAGGGAAGAGACCCAGTACTTC. Filled out from reference TRBV2 and TRBJ2-5, the complete variable domain reads EPEVTQTPSHQVTQMGQEVILRCVPISNHLYFYWYRQILGQKVEFLVSFYNNEISEKSEIFDDQFSVERPDGSNFTLKIRSTKLEDSAMYFCASSADREETQYFGPGTRLLVL.

There are many counts of this clonotype. The rearrangement joins TRBV30 to TRBJ1-2; 8 bases agree with TRBD1. With V trimmed by 2 bases and J by 7 bases, 3 bases remained unmatched. This CDR3 comprises 12 residues. Per germline, CDR1 GTSNPN and CDR2 SVGIG (reference sequence). CDR3 sequence (DNA): TGTGCCTGGAGTCCAGGGGGCATTGGCTACACCTTC. Protein product: CAWSPGGIGYTF.

The table lists this clonotype with a few counts. The rearrangement uses TRBV4-1 and TRBJ1-6; D gene uncertain. Germline V gene sequence: CDR1 MGHRA, CDR2 YSYEKL. This CDR3 is built from 15 residues. Between the trimmed V and J ends, which lost 0 bases and 7 bases, there was a span of 10 bases. CDR3 residues: CASSQDEAANSPLHF. The CDR3 region has the DNA TGCGCCAGCAGCCAAGATGAGGCGGCCAATTCACCCCTCCACTTT.

By share, this clonotype counts as medium-sized (0.01 to 0.1%). This rearrangement joins TRBV27 to TRBJ2-3, with 7 bases lining up with TRBD2. The V gene's germline CDR1 is MNHEY and CDR2 SMNVEV (reference sequence). This CDR3 has 14 residues. Losses at the gene ends were 4 bases for V and 6 bases for J; bases not matched to a gene: 7. This chain's CDR3 is CASSSSSGWDTQYF. The CDR3, as DNA: TGTGCCAGCAGTTCTTCTAGCGGCTGGGATACGCAGTATTTT.

The rearrangement uses TRBV13 and TRBJ2-7; tentatively, D is TRBD1 (5 bases). Germline V gives CDR1 PRHDT, CDR2 FYEKMQ (reference sequence). V was clipped by 4 bases and J by 12 bases, with 16 bases between them. CDR3 length: 12 amino acids. CDR3 nucleotides: TGTGCCAGCAGCTCCCGCAAGGCAGGGCGGTACTTC. As protein: CASSSRKAGRYF.

This clonotype was observed many times. V and J are TRBV7-6 and TRBJ1-6, with 12 bases matching TRBD1. The CDR3 is 15 amino acids. Germline loops: CDR1 SGHVS, CDR2 FNYEAQ. The J segment lost 8 bases and the V segment lost 5 bases, leaving 4 bases of the junction unmatched. The CDR3: CASSAGQGADSPLHF. The CDR3 nucleotides read TGTGCCAGCAGCGCGGGACAGGGGGCCGATTCACCCCTCCACTTT.

The V gene is TRBV18, the J gene TRBJ2-5, with D maybe TRBD1 (6 bases). Germline V gene data show CDR1 as KGHSH and CDR2 as LQKENI. The CDR3 sequence is 14 residues long. The V and J ends lost 0 bases and 5 bases respectively, with 10 bases between them. CDR3 nucleotides: TGTGCCAGCTCACCACCTGACAGGCGGGAGACCCAGTACTTC. It yields the protein CASSPPDRRETQYF.

The chain carries TRBV7-6 and TRBJ2-2; the D gene is possibly TRBD2 (6 bases). The germline V and J ends were trimmed by 7 bases and 1 base, with 16 bases remaining between them. Looked up from germline, CDR1 is SGHVS and CDR2 is FNYEAQ. This CDR3 spans 16 amino acids. The CDR3: CASTSTGTVNTGELFF. Written as DNA, the CDR3 is TGTGCCAGCACCTCTACCGGGACTGTGAACACCGGGGAGCTGTTTTTT.

The rearrangement uses TRBV6-2 or TRBV6-3 and TRBJ2-1; 11 bases map to TRBD2. The CDR3 sequence is 16 residues long. The germline V gene has CDR1 MNHEY and CDR2 SVGEGT. V dropped 3 bases and J dropped 4; count of bases not matched to a gene: 5. Here the CDR3 DNA reads TGTGCCAGCAGTTATCGGCCTAGCGGGGGGTACAATGAGCAGTTCTTC. This translates into CASSYRPSGGYNEQFF.

The chain joins TRBV7-9 to TRBJ1-1; TRBD1 matches 7 bases. Germline CDR1 SEHNR, CDR2 FQNEAQ (reference sequence). V trimming: 3 bases; J trimming: 4 bases; junction bases outside the gene matches: 2. The CDR3 has 13 amino acids. CDR3 in amino acids: CASSLGQFTEAFF. The DNA for the CDR3 is TGTGCCAGCAGCTTGGGACAGTTCACTGAAGCTTTCTTT. The full variable domain, completed using reference TRBV7-9 and TRBJ1-1, is DTGVSQNPRHKITKRGQNVTFRCDPISEHNRLYWYRQTLGQGPEFLTYFQNEAQLEKSRLLSDRFSAERPKGSFSTLEIQRTEQGDSAMYLCASSLGQFTEAFFGQGTRLTVV.